This entry lists 13 T cell receptor beta chains sequenced from one sample in a study of blood T cell repertoires in COVID-19. TCRdb's copy holds only in-frame clones and misses some; the assay was immunoSEQ multiplex PCR. The data show about 270,000 clones, roughly 84% seen once. Sequencing was done on a sample of peripheral blood. The receptors shown here come from a woman under 30 with acute or convalescent COVID-19.

V and J are TRBV21-1 and TRBJ2-1; the DNA was not compared with TRBD1, the D call given in the table. TRBV21-1 is marked as a pseudogene. This CDR3 spans 14 amino acids. CDR3 nucleotide sequence: TGTGCCAGCAGCAAAGTTATCAGGGCCAATGAGCAGTTCTTC. The encoded protein is CASSKVIRANEQFF.

This chain's CDR3 is CASRWTRGGEQYF. CDR3 sequence (DNA): TGTGCCAGCAGGTGGACTCGGGGTGGCGAGCAGTACTTC. The rearrangement links TRBV6-5 to TRBJ2-7, with D perhaps matching TRBD2 (5 bases). The ends were cut back, 6 bases at V and 6 bases at J, with 15 bases in the middle. This CDR3 has 13 residues. CDR1 is MNHEY and CDR2 is SVGAGI in the germline V gene.

The chain is built from TRBV27 and TRBJ2-1, with a tentative D call TRBD1 (5 bases). Germline CDR1 reads MNHEY; CDR2 reads SMNVEV (reference sequence). There are 14 residues in the CDR3. V was pared by 4 bases and J by 0 bases, with 7 bases between. CDR3 sequence: CASSWTSSYNEQFF. In nucleotides, the CDR3 is TGTGCCAGCAGTTGGACAAGCTCCTACAATGAGCAGTTCTTC.

Remarks on this clone: Within the sample, other DNA sequences also encode this same CDR3. The V and J genes are TRBV27 and TRBJ2-7; TRBD2 aligns across 12 bases. This CDR3 region has 13 residues. Germline V gene lookup returns CDR1 MNHEY and CDR2 SMNVEV (reference sequence). Trimming took 6 bases from V and 3 from J; bases not matched to a gene: 0. The CDR3 coding sequence is TGTGCCAGCAGGACTAGCGGGAGCTACGAGCAGTACTTC. This gives the protein CASRTSGSYEQYF.

The V and J genes are TRBV6-5 and TRBJ2-1; D is unresolved. The germline gives CDR1 MNHEY, CDR2 SVGAGI. This CDR3 spans 13 amino acids. Trimming removed 6 bases at V and 0 bases at J, with 6 bases between. In DNA, the CDR3 is TGTGCCAGCAGCCCCCTCTCCTACAATGAGCAGTTCTTC. This codes for CASSPLSYNEQFF.

This clone showed up just once. The rearrangement joins TRBV11-2 to TRBJ1-2, with D possibly being TRBD1 (6 bases). Germline V lookup: CDR1 SGHAT, CDR2 FQNNGV. The V end was cut by 0 bases, the J end by 4 bases, with 12 bases between. This CDR3 has 15 amino acids. CDR3 in amino acids: CASSLDNRATYGYTF. CDR3 nucleotide sequence: TGTGCCAGCAGCTTAGATAACAGGGCGACCTATGGCTACACCTTC.

The chain recombines TRBV30 with TRBJ2-7; 9 bases agree with TRBD2. Per germline, CDR1 GTSNPN and CDR2 SVGIG (reference sequence). The CDR3 length is 14 residues. V was clipped by 2 bases and J by 3 bases; unmatched bases: 5. The CDR3 reads CAWSTSGRLYEQYF. The DNA of the CDR3 is TGTGCCTGGAGTACAAGCGGGAGGCTCTACGAGCAGTACTTC. Using reference TRBV30 and TRBJ2-7 for the parts outside the CDR3, the full variable domain is SQTIHQWPATLVQPVGSPLSLECTVEGTSNPNLYWYRQAAGRGLQLLFYSVGIGQISSEVPQNLSASRPQDRQFILSSKKLLLSDSGFYLCAWSTSGRLYEQYFGPGTRLTVT.

The gene calls are TRBV2 and TRBJ2-1, with a possible D match to TRBD2 (7 bases). CDR1 and CDR2 (germline): SNHLY, FYNNEI. Trimming took off 6 bases at V and 1 base at J, with 13 bases between the two ends. The CDR3 totals 15 residues. CDR3 residues: CASRGGQRSYNEQFF. The CDR3 DNA is TGTGCCAGCAGGGGGGGGCAGCGGTCCTACAATGAGCAGTTCTTC.

The CDR3 nucleotides are TGTGCCATCAGTGGTGGACTAGCGGGAGCCCCAGATACGCAGTATTTT. Protein product: CAISGGLAGAPDTQYF. The chain couples TRBV10-3 to TRBJ2-3; 13 nucleotides match TRBD2. The CDR3 loop spans 16 amino acids. The V gene's germline CDR1 is ENHRY and CDR2 SYGVKD. V trimming: 4 bases; J trimming: 4 bases; junction bases outside the gene matches: 5.

V is TRBV27 and J is TRBJ2-7; 10 bases line up with TRBD1. Germline loops: CDR1 MNHEY, CDR2 SMNVEV (reference sequence). The CDR3 consists of 14 residues. With V trimmed by 6 bases and J by 3 bases, 5 bases remained unmatched. As DNA, the CDR3 is TGTGCCAGCAGCCCGGGACAGGGGTTCTACGAGCAGTACTTC. Translated: CASSPGQGFYEQYF.

The rearrangement joins TRBV24-1 to TRBJ2-1, with 15 nucleotides matching TRBD2. CDR3 length equals 17 residues. Germline V CDR1 and CDR2: KGHDR, SFDVKD. V dropped 12 bases and J dropped 7; count of bases not matched to a gene: 15. The CDR3 sequence: CAASRGGLAGGRNEQFF. CDR3 nucleotides: TGTGCCGCCTCCAGGGGGGGACTAGCGGGAGGTCGGAATGAGCAGTTCTTC.

This clone appeared many times. The genes are TRBV29-1 and TRBJ2-2; 9 bases match TRBD2. Per germline, CDR1 SQVTM and CDR2 ANQGSEA. The trim removed 4 bases at V and 0 bases at J, leaving 3 bases unmatched. This CDR3 comprises 15 residues. CDR3 protein: CSVGTSDANTGELFF. The CDR3 DNA follows: TGCAGCGTTGGGACTAGCGATGCGAACACCGGGGAGCTGTTTTTT.

The rearrangement links TRBV28 to TRBJ1-1, with TRBD1 matching over 7 bases. CDR3 size: 20 residues. In germline, CDR1 is MDHEN, CDR2 SYDVKM. V trimming: 3 bases; J trimming: 2 bases; junction bases outside the gene matches: 21. As DNA, the CDR3 is TGTGCCAGCAGTTTTGCCCGACGACCCCTGGGACAGAAAGGAAACACTGAAGCTTTCTTT. It specifies CASSFARRPLGQKGNTEAFF. The whole variable domain, remainder taken from reference TRBV28 and TRBJ1-1, is DVKVTQSSRYLVKRTGEKVFLECVQDMDHENMFWYRQDPGLGLRLIYFSYDVKMKEKGDIPEGYSVSREKKERFSLILESASTNQTSMYLCASSFARRPLGQKGNTEAFFGQGTRLTVV.